The rows below give T cell receptor beta chains drawn from one sample of a study of cytomegalovirus exposure and HLA in healthy donors. Data came from immunoSEQ multiplex PCR; TCRdb stores just in-frame clones and leaves some out. In the table there are about 160,000 clones, less than 85% of which are singletons. Sequenced material: PBMCs. The receptors were gathered from a man between 40 and 49 years old in good health and CMV-seronegative. Each CDR3 is given with its conserved first and last residue. Each record gives: D gene, J gene, clone size, V gene, CDR3 protein, CDR3 DNA. D genes are given only for firm matches. Clone sizes are given selectively: once, few, many, or a class where the clone is expanded.

>NA|TRBJ1-2|NA|TRBV2
CASSDEVDGYTF
TGTGCCAGCAGTGATGAGGTGGATGGCTACACCTTC
>NA|TRBJ2-7|NA|TRBV4-2
CASSHESGDEQYF
TGTGCCAGCAGCCACGAATCCGGTGACGAGCAGTACTTC
>TRBD1|TRBJ2-3|NA|TRBV4-1
CASSRRTGSTDTQYF
TGCGCCAGCAGCCGTAGGACAGGATCCACAGATACGCAGTATTTT
>NA|TRBJ1-1|NA|TRBV21-1
CASSPSGQGRTEAFF
TGTGCCAGCAGCCCAAGCGGACAGGGGCGGACTGAAGCTTTCTTT
>NA|TRBJ1-2|NA|TRBV5-1
CASSLAANYGYTF
TGCGCCAGCAGCTTAGCCGCTAACTATGGCTACACCTTC
>NA|TRBJ1-5|once|TRBV6-5
CASSGHSNQPQHF
TGTGCCAGCAGCGGACATAGCAATCAGCCCCAGCATTTT
>NA|TRBJ1-2|few|TRBV25-1
CASSAERYYGYTF
TGTGCCAGCAGTGCCGAACGGTACTATGGCTACACCTTC
>NA|TRBJ1-5|NA|TRBV19
CASNKIPYSNQPQHF
TGTGCCAGTAACAAGATACCTTATAGCAATCAGCCCCAGCATTTT
>NA|TRBJ2-1|once|TRBV4-2
CASSQESSPGGHNEQFF
TGTGCCAGCAGCCAAGAATCGTCTCCAGGGGGGCACAATGAGCAGTTCTTC
>NA|TRBJ1-2|once|TRBV7-2
CASSRDQQGGSGYTF
TGTGCCAGCAGCCGAGACCAACAGGGCGGGAGCGGCTACACCTTC
>TRBD2|TRBJ2-7|NA|TRBV28
CASSWGGSEQYF
TGTGCCAGCAGTTGGGGGGGAAGCGAGCAGTACTTC
>TRBD1|TRBJ1-1|NA|TRBV19
CASSWGTENTEAFF
TGTGCCAGTAGCTGGGGGACAGAGAACACTGAAGCTTTCTTT
>NA|TRBJ1-4|NA|TRBV30
CAWSARVPRSEKLFF
TGTGCCTGGAGTGCCCGTGTACCCAGAAGTGAAAAACTGTTTTTT
>TRBD2|TRBJ2-5|NA|TRBV5-1
CASSLAGGTIETQYF
TGCGCCAGCAGCTTGGCCGGAGGGACTATAGAGACCCAGTACTTC
>TRBD2|TRBJ2-1|NA|TRBV9
CASSAIGTSGGFEQFF
TGTGCCAGCAGCGCGATCGGGACTAGCGGGGGGTTTGAGCAGTTCTTC
>TRBD1|TRBJ1-2|NA|TRBV7-2
CASSSQQGRYGYTF
TGTGCCAGCAGCTCCCAACAGGGGAGGTATGGCTACACCTTC
>NA|TRBJ2-7|NA|TRBV7-9
CASSFEVAEQYF
TGTGCCAGCAGCTTCGAGGTTGCGGAGCAGTACTTC
>NA|TRBJ1-4|NA|TRBV21-1
CASSKTRGRLDEKLFF
TGTGCCAGCAGCAAAACCAGGGGGCGCTTGGATGAAAAACTGTTTTTT
>NA|TRBJ1-4|NA|TRBV6-6
CASSPSSLENEKLFF
TGTGCCAGCAGTCCCTCTTCCCTGGAGAATGAAAAACTGTTTTTT
>NA|TRBJ2-7|NA|TRBV5-1
CASTPWTGGQDEQYF
TGCGCCAGCACTCCTTGGACGGGGGGCCAGGACGAGCAGTACTTC
>TRBD1|TRBJ1-2|NA|TRBV7-6
CASSFEKGAANYGYTF
TGTGCCAGCAGCTTTGAGAAGGGGGCGGCTAACTATGGCTACACCTTC
>NA|TRBJ1-1|NA|TRBV19
CASSIGGEGEAFF
TGTGCCAGTAGTATCGGGGGTGAGGGTGAAGCTTTCTTT
>NA|TRBJ1-5|NA|TRBV2
CASRGTSSNQPQHF
TGTGCCAGCAGAGGGACAAGTAGCAATCAGCCCCAGCATTTT
>NA|TRBJ2-7|NA|TRBV7-2
CASSLGRQRYEQYF
TGTGCCAGCAGCTTAGGGCGACAGCGCTACGAGCAGTACTTC
>TRBD1|TRBJ2-7|NA|TRBV6-5
CASGHGQGIPYEQYF
TGTGCCAGCGGTCATGGACAGGGCATTCCCTACGAGCAGTACTTC
>NA|TRBJ2-5|once|TRBV11-2
CASSLQGNGQETQYF
TGTGCCAGCAGCTTACAGGGGAATGGGCAAGAGACCCAGTACTTC
>NA|TRBJ1-1|NA|TRBV29-1
CSVYARALNTEAFF
TGCAGCGTATACGCCAGGGCTTTGAACACTGAAGCTTTCTTT
>NA|TRBJ2-3|few|TRBV18
CASSPSIGGLDTQYF
TGTGCCAGCTCACCATCTATTGGGGGACTAGATACGCAGTATTTT
>NA|TRBJ1-1|NA|TRBV28
CASSFELETNTEAFF
TGTGCCAGCAGTTTTGAGCTAGAGACGAACACTGAAGCTTTCTTT